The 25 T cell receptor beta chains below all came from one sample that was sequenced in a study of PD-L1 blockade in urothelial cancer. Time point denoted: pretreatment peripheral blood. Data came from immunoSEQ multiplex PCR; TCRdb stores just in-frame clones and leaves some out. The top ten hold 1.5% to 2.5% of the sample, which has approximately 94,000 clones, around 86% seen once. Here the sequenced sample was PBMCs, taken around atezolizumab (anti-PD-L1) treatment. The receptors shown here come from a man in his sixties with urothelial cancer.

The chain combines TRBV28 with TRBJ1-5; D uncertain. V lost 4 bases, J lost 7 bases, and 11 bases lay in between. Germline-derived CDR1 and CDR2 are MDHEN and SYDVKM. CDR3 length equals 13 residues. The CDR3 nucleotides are TGTGCCAGCAGTTCCTCTACTTTGCAGCCCCAGCATTTT. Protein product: CASSSSTLQPQHF. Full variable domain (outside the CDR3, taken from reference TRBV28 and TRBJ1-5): DVKVTQSSRYLVKRTGEKVFLECVQDMDHENMFWYRQDPGLGLRLIYFSYDVKMKEKGDIPEGYSVSREKKERFSLILESASTNQTSMYLCASSSSTLQPQHFGDGTRLSIL.

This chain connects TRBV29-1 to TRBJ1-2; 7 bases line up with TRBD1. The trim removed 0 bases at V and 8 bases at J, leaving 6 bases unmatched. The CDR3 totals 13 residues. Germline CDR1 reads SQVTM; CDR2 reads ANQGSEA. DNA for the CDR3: TGCAGCGTTGAAGATGCCAGGGGGAAAGGCTACACCTTC. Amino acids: CSVEDARGKGYTF.

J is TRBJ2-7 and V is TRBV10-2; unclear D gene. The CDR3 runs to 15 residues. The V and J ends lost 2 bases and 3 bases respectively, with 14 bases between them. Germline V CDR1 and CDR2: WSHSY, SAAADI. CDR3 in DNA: TGCGCCAGCAGTGAGATAGATTTAATGCTCTACGAGCAGTACTTC. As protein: CASSEIDLMLYEQYF.

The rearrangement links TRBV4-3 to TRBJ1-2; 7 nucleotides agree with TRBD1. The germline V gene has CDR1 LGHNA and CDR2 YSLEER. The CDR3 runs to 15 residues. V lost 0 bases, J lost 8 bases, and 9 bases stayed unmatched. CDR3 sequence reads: CASSQDPDRDRGYTF. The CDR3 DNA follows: TGCGCCAGCAGCCAAGACCCCGACAGGGATCGGGGCTACACCTTC.

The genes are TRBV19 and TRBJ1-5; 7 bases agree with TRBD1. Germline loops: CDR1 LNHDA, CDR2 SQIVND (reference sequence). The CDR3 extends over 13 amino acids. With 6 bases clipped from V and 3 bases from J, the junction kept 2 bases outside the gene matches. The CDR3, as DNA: TGTGCCAGTAGGGGACAGAACAATCAGCCCCAGCATTTT. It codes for CASRGQNNQPQHF. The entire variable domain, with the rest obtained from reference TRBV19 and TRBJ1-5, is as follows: DGGITQSPKYLFRKEGQNVTLSCEQNLNHDAMYWYRQDPGQGLRLIYYSQIVNDFQKGDIAEGYSVSREKKESFPLTVTSAQKNPTAFYLCASRGQNNQPQHFGDGTRLSIL.

Here the CDR3 reads CASSDQGSGPQHF. CDR3 DNA: TGTGCCAGCAGTGATCAGGGATCAGGACCCCAGCATTTT. J is TRBJ1-5 and V is TRBV2, with D possibly matching TRBD1 (5 bases). The CDR3 length is 13 residues. V lost 3 bases and J 10 bases, leaving 13 bases between the germline ends. The germline V gene has CDR1 SNHLY and CDR2 FYNNEI. The full variable domain, rest sourced from reference TRBV2 and TRBJ1-5, is EPEVTQTPSHQVTQMGQEVILRCVPISNHLYFYWYRQILGQKVEFLVSFYNNEISEKSEIFDDQFSVERPDGSNFTLKIRSTKLEDSAMYFCASSDQGSGPQHFGDGTRLSIL.

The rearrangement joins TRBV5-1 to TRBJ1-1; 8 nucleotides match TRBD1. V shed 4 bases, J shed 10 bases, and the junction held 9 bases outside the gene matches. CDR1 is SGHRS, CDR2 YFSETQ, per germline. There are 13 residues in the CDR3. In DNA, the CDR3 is TGCGCCAGCAGCCACTCGACAGGGGCGGGAGCTTTCTTT. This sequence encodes CASSHSTGAGAFF.

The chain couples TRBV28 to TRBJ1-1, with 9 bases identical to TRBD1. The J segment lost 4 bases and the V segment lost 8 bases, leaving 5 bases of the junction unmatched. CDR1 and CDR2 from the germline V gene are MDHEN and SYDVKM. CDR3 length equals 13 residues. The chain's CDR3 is CASSSTGGTEAFF. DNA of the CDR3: TGTGCCAGCTCATCGACAGGGGGCACTGAAGCTTTCTTT.

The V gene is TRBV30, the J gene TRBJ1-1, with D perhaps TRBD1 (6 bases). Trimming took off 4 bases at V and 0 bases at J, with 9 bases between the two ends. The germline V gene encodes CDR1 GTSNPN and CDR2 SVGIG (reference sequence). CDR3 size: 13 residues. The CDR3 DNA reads TGTGCCTGGACAGGGGATATGAACACTGAAGCTTTCTTT. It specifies CAWTGDMNTEAFF.

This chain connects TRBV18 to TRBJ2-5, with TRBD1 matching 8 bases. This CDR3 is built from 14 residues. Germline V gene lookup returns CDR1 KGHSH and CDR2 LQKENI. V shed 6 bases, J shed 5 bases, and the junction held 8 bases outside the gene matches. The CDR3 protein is CASSASGGLETQYF. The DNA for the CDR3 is TGTGCCAGCTCGGCGTCAGGGGGCTTGGAGACCCAGTACTTC.

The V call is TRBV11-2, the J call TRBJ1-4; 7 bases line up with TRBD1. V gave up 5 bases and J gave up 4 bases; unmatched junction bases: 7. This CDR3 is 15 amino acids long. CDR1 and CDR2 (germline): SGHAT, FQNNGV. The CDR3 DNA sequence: TGTGCCAGCAGCCCGCGACAGGGTAGTAATGAAAAACTGTTTTTT. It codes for CASSPRQGSNEKLFF.

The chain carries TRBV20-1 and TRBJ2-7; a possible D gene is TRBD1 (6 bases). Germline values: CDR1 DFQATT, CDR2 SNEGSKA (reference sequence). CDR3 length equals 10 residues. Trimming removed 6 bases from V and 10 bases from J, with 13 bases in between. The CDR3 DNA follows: TGCAGTGCGACAGGAATCGAACAGTACTTC. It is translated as CSATGIEQYF.

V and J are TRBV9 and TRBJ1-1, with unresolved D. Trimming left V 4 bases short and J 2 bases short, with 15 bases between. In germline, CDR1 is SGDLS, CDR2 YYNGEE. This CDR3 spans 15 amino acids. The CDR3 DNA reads TGTGCCAGCAGCACGACACCTCTGGAAAACACTGAAGCTTTCTTT. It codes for CASSTTPLENTEAFF.

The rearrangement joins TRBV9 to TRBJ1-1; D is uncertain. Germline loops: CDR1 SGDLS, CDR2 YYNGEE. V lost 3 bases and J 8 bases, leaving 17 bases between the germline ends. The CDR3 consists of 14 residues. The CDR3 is CASSEEANYGEAFF. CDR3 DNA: TGTGCCAGCAGCGAAGAGGCAAACTATGGGGAAGCTTTCTTT. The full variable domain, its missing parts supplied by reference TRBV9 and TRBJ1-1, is DSGVTQTPKHLITATGQRVTLRCSPRSGDLSVYWYQQSLDQGLQFLIQYYNGEERAKGNILERFSAQQFPDLHSELNLSSLELGDSALYFCASSEEANYGEAFFGQGTRLTVV.

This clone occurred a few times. In DNA, the CDR3 is TGTGCCACTCCTGAAGCTTTCTTT. Amino acid sequence: CATPEAFF. This chain joins TRBV30 and TRBJ1-1; D unresolved. The ends were cut back, 8 bases at V and 6 bases at J, with 4 bases in the middle. CDR1 and CDR2 from the germline V gene are GTSNPN and SVGIG (reference sequence). The CDR3 runs to 8 residues. The whole variable domain, remainder taken from reference TRBV30 and TRBJ1-1, is SQTIHQWPATLVQPVGSPLSLECTVEGTSNPNLYWYRQAAGRGLQLLFYSVGIGQISSEVPQNLSASRPQDRQFILSSKKLLLSDSGFYLCATPEAFFGQGTRLTVV.

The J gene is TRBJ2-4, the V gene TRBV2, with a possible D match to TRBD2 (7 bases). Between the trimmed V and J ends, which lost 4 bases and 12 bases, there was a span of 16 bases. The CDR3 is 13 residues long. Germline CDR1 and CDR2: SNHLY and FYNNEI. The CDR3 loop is CASSVAREGGQYF. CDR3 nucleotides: TGTGCCAGCAGTGTCGCTAGGGAGGGGGGTCAGTACTTC. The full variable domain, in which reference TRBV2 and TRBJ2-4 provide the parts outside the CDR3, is EPEVTQTPSHQVTQMGQEVILRCVPISNHLYFYWYRQILGQKVEFLVSFYNNEISEKSEIFDDQFSVERPDGSNFTLKIRSTKLEDSAMYFCASSVAREGGQYFGAGTRLSVL.

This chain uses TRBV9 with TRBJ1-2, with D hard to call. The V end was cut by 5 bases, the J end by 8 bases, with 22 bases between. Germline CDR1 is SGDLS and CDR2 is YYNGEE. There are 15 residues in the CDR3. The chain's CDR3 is CASRGMGGRQVGYTF. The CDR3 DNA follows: TGTGCCAGCAGGGGAATGGGAGGCCGGCAGGTGGGCTACACCTTC.

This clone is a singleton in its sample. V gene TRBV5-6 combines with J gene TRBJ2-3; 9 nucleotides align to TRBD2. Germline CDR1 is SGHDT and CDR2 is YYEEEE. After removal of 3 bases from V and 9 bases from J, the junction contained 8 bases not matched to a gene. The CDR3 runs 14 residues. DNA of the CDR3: TGTGCCAGCAGCTCGCGGGAGGGCGTGGGAACGCAGTATTTT. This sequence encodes CASSSREGVGTQYF.

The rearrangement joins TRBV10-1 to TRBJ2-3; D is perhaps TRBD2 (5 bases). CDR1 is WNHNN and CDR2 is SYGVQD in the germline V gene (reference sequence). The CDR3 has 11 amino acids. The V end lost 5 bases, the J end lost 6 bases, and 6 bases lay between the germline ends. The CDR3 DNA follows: TGCGCCAGCAGTCCGGGGGATACGCAGTATTTT. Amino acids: CASSPGDTQYF.

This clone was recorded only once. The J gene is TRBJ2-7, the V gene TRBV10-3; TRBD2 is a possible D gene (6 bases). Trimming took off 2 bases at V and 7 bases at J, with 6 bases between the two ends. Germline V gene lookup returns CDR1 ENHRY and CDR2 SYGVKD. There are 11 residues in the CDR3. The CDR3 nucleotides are TGTGCCATCAGTGAGCTAGCGGAGCAGTACTTC. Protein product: CAISELAEQYF.

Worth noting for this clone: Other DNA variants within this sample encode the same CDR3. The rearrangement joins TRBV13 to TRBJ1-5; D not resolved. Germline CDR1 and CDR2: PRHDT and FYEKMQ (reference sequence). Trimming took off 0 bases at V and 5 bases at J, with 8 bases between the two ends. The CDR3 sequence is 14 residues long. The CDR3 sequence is CASSLGGSHQPQHF. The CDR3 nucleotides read TGTGCCAGCAGCTTAGGTGGCAGTCATCAGCCCCAGCATTTT.

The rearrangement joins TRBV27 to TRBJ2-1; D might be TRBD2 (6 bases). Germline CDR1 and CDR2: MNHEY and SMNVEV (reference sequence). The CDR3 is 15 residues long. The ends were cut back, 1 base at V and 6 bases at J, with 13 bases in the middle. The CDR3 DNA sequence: TGTGCCAGCAGTTTATTGCAGCCCGGGGGCAATGAGCAGTTCTTC. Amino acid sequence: CASSLLQPGGNEQFF.

CDR3 region: CASRGTGGGGYTF. The CDR3 DNA reads TGTGCCAGCAGGGGAACAGGGGGCGGTGGCTACACCTTC. V gene TRBV6-4 combines with J gene TRBJ1-2; 9 positions match TRBD1. The CDR3 has 13 residues. Germline values: CDR1 MRHNA, CDR2 SNTAGT. V lost 6 bases to trimming and J lost 7 bases; unmatched junction nucleotides: 6.

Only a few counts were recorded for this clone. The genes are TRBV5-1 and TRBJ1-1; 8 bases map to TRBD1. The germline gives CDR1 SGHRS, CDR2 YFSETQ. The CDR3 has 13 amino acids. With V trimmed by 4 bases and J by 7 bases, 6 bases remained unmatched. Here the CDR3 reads CASSTGTGIEAFF. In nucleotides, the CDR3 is TGCGCCAGCAGCACAGGGACAGGAATTGAAGCTTTCTTT.

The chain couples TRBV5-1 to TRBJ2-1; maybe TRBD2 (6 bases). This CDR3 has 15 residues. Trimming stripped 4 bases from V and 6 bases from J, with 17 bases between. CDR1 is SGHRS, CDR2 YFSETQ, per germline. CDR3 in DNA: TGCGCCAGCAGCCTGGGACTTCTAGGTCTCAATGAGCAGTTCTTC. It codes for CASSLGLLGLNEQFF.